What follows are 21 T cell receptor beta chains derived from one specimen sequenced in a study of blood T cells in healthy people across ages. Sample-barcoded 5' priming and a J-beta primer mix drove a second PCR of about 6 to 12 cycles. TCRdb reanalysed the 5' RACE reads using MiXCR and keeps one entry per CDR3 protein. This sample has 380,000 or so distinct CDR3 sequences, with about 49% found just once. Sequencing was carried out using blood. The receptor source for this set is a man aged 60 to 75 in good health.

This clonotype has ten or more counts. The genes are TRBV21-1 and TRBJ2-3; no check of the table's D call, TRBD1, against the DNA was made. TRBV21-1 is labeled a pseudogene. The CDR3 length is 15 residues. For the CDR3, the DNA is TGTGCCAGCAGCCCCGGGCGACAGCTCACAGATACGCAGTATTTT. Amino acids: CASSPGRQLTDTQYF.

This clonotype was counted a few times. The chain carries TRBV10-2 and TRBJ2-1; no reliable D call. The germline V gene has CDR1 WSHSY and CDR2 SAAADI. The CDR3 is made up of 18 amino acids. Trimming cost V 4 bases and J 0 bases, with 19 bases left between them. CDR3 sequence reads: CASSVPALRQNSYNEQFF. As DNA, the CDR3 is TGCGCCAGCAGTGTTCCAGCCCTCAGGCAGAACTCCTACAATGAGCAGTTCTTC.

The rearrangement links TRBV9 to TRBJ2-1; TRBD1 matches at 8 bases. The DNA end is a closer match to TRBJ2-7, so the J assignment may be wrong. The germline gives CDR1 SGDLS, CDR2 YYNGEE. The CDR3 covers 16 residues. CDR3 region: CASSVGMAGGPYEQYF. CDR3 nucleotide sequence: TGTGCCAGCAGCGTCGGGATGGCAGGGGGCCCCTACGAGCAGTACTTC.

Only a few counts were recorded for this clonotype. The chain uses TRBV29-1 and TRBJ2-7; tentative D call: TRBD1 (7 bases). This CDR3 has 14 residues. V was trimmed by 4 bases and J by 4 bases, leaving 17 bases between them. Germline-derived CDR1 and CDR2 are SQVTM and ANQGSEA. CDR3: CSVVRQGGAYEQYF. The CDR3 nucleotides are TGCAGCGTTGTAAGGCAGGGGGGCGCGTACGAGCAGTACTTC.

The CDR3 here is CASSPQPGGDTQYF. The CDR3 DNA is TGCGCCAGCAGTCCACAACCAGGGGGAGATACGCAGTATTTT. The V gene is TRBV5-1, the J gene TRBJ2-3, with TRBD1 matching 7 bases. The germline gives CDR1 SGHRS, CDR2 YFSETQ. Germline trimming cut 5 bases from V and 5 bases from J; bases unmatched to any gene: 8. The CDR3 length is 14 residues.

This chain links TRBV7-6 with TRBJ2-4; D remains unclear. The J call may be wrong; the DNA end is better matched by TRBJ2-7. This CDR3 comprises 14 residues. The germline V gene has CDR1 SGHVS and CDR2 FNYEAQ. CDR3 DNA: TGTGCCAGCAGCTTATCCGAGTCTTCCTACGAGCAGTACTTC. This sequence encodes CASSLSESSYEQYF.

This clonotype was seen repeatedly, ten times or more. The chain joins TRBV7-2 to TRBJ2-4; 10 nucleotides align to TRBD1. Germline-derived CDR1 and CDR2 are SGHTA and FQGNSA. This CDR3 region has 14 residues. V trimming: 1 base; J trimming: 8 bases; junction bases outside the gene matches: 2. CDR3 in DNA: TGTGCCAGCAGCTTAGAGGGGACAGGGGACATTCAGTACTTC. Protein sequence: CASSLEGTGDIQYF. The full variable domain, completed using reference TRBV7-2 and TRBJ2-4, is GAGVSQSPSNKVTEKGKDVELRCDPISGHTALYWYRQSLGQGLEFLIYFQGNSAPDKSGLPSDRFSAERTGGSVSTLTIQRTQQEDSAVYLCASSLEGTGDIQYFGAGTRLSVL.

The chain uses TRBV11-1 and TRBJ2-1; 15 bases match TRBD2. Germline V gene data show CDR1 as SGHAT and CDR2 as FQDESV (reference sequence). The CDR3 length is 24 residues. V shed 1 base, J shed 9 bases, and the junction held 28 bases outside the gene matches. The DNA of the CDR3 is TGTGCCAGCAGCTTAGAAGGTTTGGACGAATACAGGCCTGGGACTAGCGGGAGGTATGGTGAGCAGTTCTTC. Translation gives CASSLEGLDEYRPGTSGRYGEQFF.

The chain recombines TRBV6-6 with TRBJ2-7; D unclear. V lost 10 bases to trimming and J lost 1 base, with 14 bases between them. The length of the CDR3 is 13 residues. The germline CDR1 and CDR2 sequences are MNHNY and SVGAGI (reference sequence). The CDR3 bases are TGTGCCACCTCACAAGGTGGTTCCTACGAGCAGTACTTC. It specifies CATSQGGSYEQYF.

The chain links TRBV5-6 to TRBJ2-4, with 8 bases lining up with TRBD1. The ends lost 1 base at V and 0 bases at J; junction bases unmatched: 18. CDR1 and CDR2 from the germline V gene are SGHDT and YYEEEE. CDR3 size: 21 residues. The CDR3 DNA follows: TGTGCCAGCAGCTTGTTCTGGGCGGGACAGGCCCTAGATTTAGCCAAAAACATTCAGTACTTC. As protein: CASSLFWAGQALDLAKNIQYF.

There are a few counts of this clonotype. The chain has TRBV10-3 and TRBJ2-1; 9 nucleotides line up with TRBD1. CDR1 ENHRY and CDR2 SYGVKD come from the germline V gene. The V gene end was trimmed by 0 bases and the J gene end by 4 bases; junction bases not matched to a gene: 4. The CDR3 consists of 16 residues. The CDR3: CAISESTGTGYNEQFF. CDR3 nucleotides: TGTGCCATCAGTGAGTCGACAGGGACAGGGTACAATGAGCAGTTCTTC.

V gene TRBV12-3 or TRBV12-4 combines with J gene TRBJ2-1; 11 bases align to TRBD2. V gave up 2 bases and J gave up 9 bases; unmatched junction bases: 9. The CDR3 loop spans 16 amino acids. The CDR3 reads CASSLRLAGSVGEQFF. In DNA, the CDR3 is TGTGCCAGCAGTTTACGACTAGCGGGGTCTGTTGGTGAGCAGTTCTTC.

This clonotype was observed many times. The chain uses TRBV7-2 and TRBJ2-5, with 8 bases that match TRBD1. After removal of 6 bases from V and 5 bases from J, the junction contained 11 bases not matched to a gene. The CDR3 contains 15 residues. The germline CDR1 and CDR2 sequences are SGHTA and FQGNSA. This chain's CDR3 is CASSSNRGATETQYF. CDR3 nucleotide sequence: TGTGCCAGCAGTTCGAACAGGGGGGCCACCGAGACCCAGTACTTC.

The CDR3 sequence: CAWKEAGGSYEQYF. The CDR3 region has the DNA TGTGCCTGGAAAGAAGCGGGGGGTTCCTACGAGCAGTACTTC. The J gene is TRBJ2-1, the V gene TRBV30, with 9 bases that match TRBD2. The J call may be mistaken, given a closer DNA end match to TRBJ2-7. Germline CDR1 and CDR2: GTSNPN and SVGIG (reference sequence). The CDR3 runs 14 residues.

V usage is TRBV5-1 and J usage is TRBJ1-1; no reliable D call. Germline CDR1 reads SGHRS; CDR2 reads YFSETQ. The CDR3 loop spans 15 amino acids. Trimming stripped 4 bases from V and 7 bases from J, with 20 bases between. The CDR3 sequence is CASSLDMPGSGEAFF. CDR3 in DNA: TGCGCCAGCAGCCTTGACATGCCGGGTTCGGGTGAAGCTTTCTTT.

Worth noting for this clonotype: The junction shows a germline mismatch at one end, possibly a read error. CDR3 in amino acids: CASSPPENTQYF. The CDR3 nucleotides are TGTGCCAGCAGTCCCCCCGAGAACACTCAGTACTTC. The chain combines TRBV28 with TRBJ2-4; D unresolved. CDR1 and CDR2 from the germline V gene are MDHEN and SYDVKM. This CDR3 region has 12 residues. The variable domain in full, with the rest retrieved from reference TRBV28 and TRBJ2-4, is DVKVTQSSRYLVKRTGEKVFLECVQDMDHENMFWYRQDPGLGLRLIYFSYDVKMKEKGDIPEGYSVSREKKERFSLILESASTNQTSMYLCASSPPENTQYFGAGTRLSVL.

At least ten counts were recorded for this clonotype. The gene calls are TRBV20-1 and TRBJ1-2; a weak D match, TRBD1 (6 bases). The CDR3 has 13 amino acids. In germline, CDR1 is DFQATT, CDR2 SNEGSKA (reference sequence). Deletions cut 6 bases from V and 0 bases from J, with 11 bases between. CDR3 bases: TGCAGTGCCGCGGAGGGGGCTAACTATGGCTACACCTTC. Its protein product is CSAAEGANYGYTF.

This clonotype appeared many times. The rearrangement uses TRBV27 and TRBJ2-3; 9 nucleotides agree with TRBD2. Germline CDR1 MNHEY, CDR2 SMNVEV (reference sequence). Trimming removed 10 bases from V and 0 bases from J; junction bases left unmatched: 8. The CDR3 covers 15 residues. The CDR3 here is CAIRASGVSTDTQYF. CDR3 bases: TGTGCCATTAGGGCTAGCGGGGTGAGCACAGATACGCAGTATTTT.

V gene TRBV12-3 or TRBV12-4 combines with J gene TRBJ2-6; TRBD1 is a possible D gene (6 bases). Between the trimmed V and J ends, which lost 4 bases and 2 bases, there was a span of 6 bases. The CDR3 has 14 residues. The CDR3 loop is CASSSGAGANVLTF. The CDR3 DNA follows: TGTGCCAGCAGTTCAGGGGCTGGGGCCAACGTCCTGACTTTC.

The J gene is TRBJ2-1, the V gene TRBV25-1; D gene unclear. This CDR3 is built from 10 residues. The germline V and J ends were trimmed by 8 bases and 1 base, with 0 bases remaining between them. Germline V gene data show CDR1 as MGHDK and CDR2 as SYGVNS. CDR3 sequence (DNA): TGTGCCAGCTCCTACAATGAGCAGTTCTTC. Its translation: CASSYNEQFF.

V gene TRBV7-2 combines with J gene TRBJ2-3; D is perhaps TRBD2 (6 bases). V was cut by 4 bases and J by 0 bases, with 11 bases left in between. The V gene's germline CDR1 is SGHTA and CDR2 FQGNSA. CDR3 length equals 15 residues. CDR3 nucleotides: TGTGCCAGCAGCTCCTCGGGACTCAGCACAGATACGCAGTATTTT. Encoded protein: CASSSSGLSTDTQYF. The entire variable domain, with the rest obtained from reference TRBV7-2 and TRBJ2-3, is as follows: GAGVSQSPSNKVTEKGKDVELRCDPISGHTALYWYRQSLGQGLEFLIYFQGNSAPDKSGLPSDRFSAERTGGSVSTLTIQRTQQEDSAVYLCASSSSGLSTDTQYFGPGTRLTVL.